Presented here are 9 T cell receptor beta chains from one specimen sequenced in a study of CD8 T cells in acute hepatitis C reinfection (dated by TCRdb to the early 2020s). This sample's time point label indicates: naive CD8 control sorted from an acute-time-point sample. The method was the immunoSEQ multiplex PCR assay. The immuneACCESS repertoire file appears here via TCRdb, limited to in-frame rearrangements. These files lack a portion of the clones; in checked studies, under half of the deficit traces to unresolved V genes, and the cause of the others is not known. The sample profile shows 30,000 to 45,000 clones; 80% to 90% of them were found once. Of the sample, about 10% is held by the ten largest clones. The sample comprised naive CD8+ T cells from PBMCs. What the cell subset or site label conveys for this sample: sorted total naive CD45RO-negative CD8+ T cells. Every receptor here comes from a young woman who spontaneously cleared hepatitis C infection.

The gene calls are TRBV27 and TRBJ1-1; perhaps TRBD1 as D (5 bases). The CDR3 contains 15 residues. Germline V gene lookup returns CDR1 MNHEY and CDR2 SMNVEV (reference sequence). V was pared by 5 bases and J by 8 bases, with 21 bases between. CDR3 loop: CASSPQSTGWFEAFF. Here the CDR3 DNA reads TGTGCCAGCAGTCCACAAAGCACAGGATGGTTCGAAGCTTTCTTT.

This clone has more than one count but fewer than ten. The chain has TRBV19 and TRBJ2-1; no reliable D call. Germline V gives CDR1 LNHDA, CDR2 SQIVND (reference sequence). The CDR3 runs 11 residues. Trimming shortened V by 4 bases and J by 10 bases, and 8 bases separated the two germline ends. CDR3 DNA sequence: TGTGCCAGTAGTACAGACACCGAGCAGTTCTTC. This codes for CASSTDTEQFF.

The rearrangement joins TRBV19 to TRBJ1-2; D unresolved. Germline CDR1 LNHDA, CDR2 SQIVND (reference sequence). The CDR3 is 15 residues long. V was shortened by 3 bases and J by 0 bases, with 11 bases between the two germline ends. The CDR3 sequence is CASSIMQLANYGYTF. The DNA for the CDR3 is TGTGCCAGTAGTATTATGCAGCTAGCTAACTATGGCTACACCTTC.

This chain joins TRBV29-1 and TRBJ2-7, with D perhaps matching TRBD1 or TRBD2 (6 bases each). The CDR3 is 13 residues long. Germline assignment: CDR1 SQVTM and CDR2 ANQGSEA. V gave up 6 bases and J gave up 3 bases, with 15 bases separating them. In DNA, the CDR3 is TGCAGCGTCGGACCTAAGGGGGGCTACGAGCAGTACTTC. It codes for CSVGPKGGYEQYF.

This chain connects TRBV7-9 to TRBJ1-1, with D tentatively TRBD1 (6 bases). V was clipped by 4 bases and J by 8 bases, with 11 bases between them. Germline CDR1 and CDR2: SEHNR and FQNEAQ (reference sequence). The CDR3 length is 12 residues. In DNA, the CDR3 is TGTGCCAGCAGCTCCGGACAGACCGAAGCTTTCTTT. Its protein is CASSSGQTEAFF.

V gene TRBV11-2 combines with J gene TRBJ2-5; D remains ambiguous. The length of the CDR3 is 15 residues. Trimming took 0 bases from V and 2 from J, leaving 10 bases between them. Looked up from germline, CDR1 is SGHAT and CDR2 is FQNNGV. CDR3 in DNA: TGTGCCAGCAGCTTAGACCTAGTAGGGCAAGAGACCCAGTACTTC. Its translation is CASSLDLVGQETQYF.

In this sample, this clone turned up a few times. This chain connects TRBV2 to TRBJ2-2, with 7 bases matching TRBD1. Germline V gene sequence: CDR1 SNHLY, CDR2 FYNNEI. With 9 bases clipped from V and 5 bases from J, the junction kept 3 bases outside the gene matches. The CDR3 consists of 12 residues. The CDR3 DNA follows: TGTGCCAGGGGACAGCTGACCGGGGAGCTGTTTTTT. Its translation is CARGQLTGELFF.

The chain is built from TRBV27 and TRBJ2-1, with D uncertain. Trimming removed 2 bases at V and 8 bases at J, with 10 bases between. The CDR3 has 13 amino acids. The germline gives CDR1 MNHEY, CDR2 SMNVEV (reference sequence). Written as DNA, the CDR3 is TGTGCCAGCAGTTTAAAAGCTACCTATGAGCAGTTCTTC. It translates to CASSLKATYEQFF.

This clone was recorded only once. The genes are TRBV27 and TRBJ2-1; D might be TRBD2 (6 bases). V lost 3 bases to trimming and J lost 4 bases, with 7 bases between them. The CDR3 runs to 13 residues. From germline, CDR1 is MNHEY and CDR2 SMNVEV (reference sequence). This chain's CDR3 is CASSFGRYNEQFF. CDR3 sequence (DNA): TGTGCCAGCAGTTTCGGGAGATACAATGAGCAGTTCTTC.